These 21 T cell receptor beta chains came from one sample sequenced in a study of naive and memory T cell subsets. Study findings and constraints: Naive repertoires, especially CD8, held a few larger clonotypes, possibly memory cells re-expressing CD45RA.

Both TRBC1 and TRBC2 were covered by a beta constant-region primer of two equimolar oligonucleotides. Nested alpha and beta constant-region primers with the SP2 primer drove four PCR rounds on ligated cDNA. Using its own MiXCR run on the UMI-ligation and nested PCR reads, TCRdb lists one record per CDR3 protein. The sample carries more than 120,000 distinct CDR3 sequences, 15% to 20% recorded once. No antigen is known for these receptors. Material: naive CD8+ T cells from blood. These TCRs come from a human donor in good health.

The CDR3 region has the DNA TGTGCCAGCAGTTTAATAGGAAGGGCGCAAGAGACCCAGTACTTC. As protein: CASSLIGRAQETQYF. The chain couples TRBV12-3 or TRBV12-4 to TRBJ2-5, with unresolved D. Trimming removed 2 bases from V and 2 bases from J, with 12 bases in between. CDR3 length equals 15 residues.

The chain carries TRBV4-1 and TRBJ1-1; weak D call: TRBD1 (6 bases). Germline V gene data show CDR1 as MGHRA and CDR2 as YSYEKL. V lost 3 bases and J 1 base, leaving 9 bases between the germline ends. CDR3 size: 14 residues. Here the CDR3 DNA reads TGCGCCAGCAGCCAGGGGGCAGCGAACACTGAAGCTTTCTTT. This codes for CASSQGAANTEAFF.

CDR3 coding DNA: TGCGCCAGCGGTGGGGCCAACGTCCTGACTTTC. This gives the protein CASGGANVLTF. The chain recombines TRBV10-2 with TRBJ2-6, with D unresolved. Per the germline V gene, CDR1 is WSHSY and CDR2 is SAAADI. V gave up 8 bases and J gave up 3 bases, with 2 bases separating them. The CDR3 has 11 amino acids.

This chain joins TRBV2 and TRBJ2-7; D unresolved. The CDR3 totals 15 residues. The V end lost 3 bases, the J end lost 3 bases, and 15 bases lay between the germline ends. CDR1 is SNHLY and CDR2 is FYNNEI in the germline V gene. Written as DNA, the CDR3 is TGTGCCAGCAGTGAGTCCCCAGAAACGATCTACGAGCAGTACTTC. This encodes CASSESPETIYEQYF.

The rearrangement links TRBV29-1 to TRBJ2-2; 7 bases align to TRBD2. The V gene's germline CDR1 is SQVTM and CDR2 ANQGSEA. This CDR3 region has 16 residues. With 2 bases clipped from V and 3 bases from J, the junction kept 9 bases outside the gene matches. This CDR3 reads CSVEWGPGGDTGELFF. CDR3 sequence (DNA): TGCAGCGTTGAATGGGGTCCGGGGGGAGACACCGGGGAGCTGTTTTTT.

This clonotype turned up a few times. The V call is TRBV12-3 or TRBV12-4, the J call TRBJ1-4; D is unclear. This CDR3 comprises 15 residues. The V end was cut by 2 bases, the J end by 3 bases, with 10 bases between. In DNA form, the CDR3 reads TGTGCCAGCAGTTTACACTCTGGGGCTAATGAAAAACTGTTTTTT. It codes for CASSLHSGANEKLFF.

This clonotype has just a few counts. The V call is TRBV10-3, the J call TRBJ1-1; D not resolved. The germline gives CDR1 ENHRY, CDR2 SYGVKD. This CDR3 region has 12 residues. Trimming pared 3 bases from V and 6 bases from J, leaving 8 bases between. CDR3 region: CAISEYGAEAFF. CDR3 DNA: TGTGCCATCAGTGAATACGGCGCTGAAGCTTTCTTT.

This clonotype has more than one count but fewer than ten. V usage is TRBV30 and J usage is TRBJ2-2; D tentatively fits TRBD1 or TRBD2 (6 bases each). The germline CDR1 and CDR2 sequences are GTSNPN and SVGIG (reference sequence). V was trimmed by 2 bases and J by 3 bases, leaving 16 bases between them. The CDR3 loop spans 16 amino acids. Here the CDR3 reads CAWSPTGAPYTGELFF. The CDR3 nucleotides are TGTGCCTGGAGTCCGACGGGGGCTCCCTACACCGGGGAGCTGTTTTTT.

This clonotype was counted only a few times. V and J are TRBV15 and TRBJ2-4, with a possible D match to TRBD1 (6 bases). V dropped 3 bases and J dropped 5 bases, with 14 bases sitting between them. The CDR3 is 15 amino acids. Per germline, CDR1 LNHNV and CDR2 YYDKDF (reference sequence). CDR3 DNA: TGTGCCACCAGCAGGCGCGGACAGAGGGAAAACATTCAGTACTTC. Amino acids: CATSRRGQRENIQYF.

The chain employs TRBV5-5 and TRBJ2-7, with 8 bases matching TRBD2. V lost 0 bases to trimming and J lost 2 bases; unmatched junction nucleotides: 1. There are 14 residues in the CDR3. The germline CDR1 and CDR2 sequences are SGHKS and YYEKEE (reference sequence). CDR3 in DNA: TGTGCCAGCAGCTTGGAGCGGGGGCCCTACGAGCAGTACTTC. Protein product: CASSLERGPYEQYF.

This clonotype has only a few counts. The DNA of the CDR3 is TGCGCCAGCAGCCAAGATGAGATAAAGACAGGGGTTGATGGCTACACCTTC. It translates to CASSQDEIKTGVDGYTF. The chain uses TRBV4-3 and TRBJ1-2; 8 bases fit TRBD1. The CDR3 sequence is 17 residues long. Germline V lookup: CDR1 LGHNA, CDR2 YSLEER. V gave up 0 bases and J gave up 6 bases; unmatched junction bases: 12.

V and J are TRBV5-5 and TRBJ2-1; TRBD2 matches at 9 bases. The V and J ends lost 3 bases and 7 bases, in that order; junction bases with no gene match: 11. In germline, CDR1 is SGHKS, CDR2 YYEKEE (reference sequence). This CDR3 is 16 amino acids long. The CDR3 loop is CASSSLGGRAENEQFF. The CDR3 bases are TGTGCCAGCAGCTCCCTAGGCGGGAGGGCCGAAAATGAGCAGTTCTTC.

The J gene is TRBJ2-1, the V gene TRBV5-6; TRBD2 might be the D (5 bases). Germline-derived CDR1 and CDR2 are SGHDT and YYEEEE. V was shortened by 6 bases and J by 5 bases, with 9 bases between the two germline ends. This CDR3 has 12 amino acids. CDR3 residues: CASTEEDNEQFF. CDR3 sequence (DNA): TGTGCCAGCACCGAGGAGGACAATGAGCAGTTCTTC.

This clonotype has just a few counts. V and J are TRBV30 and TRBJ1-1; TRBD1 might be the D (5 bases). Per the germline V gene, CDR1 is GTSNPN and CDR2 is SVGIG (reference sequence). V shed 2 bases and J shed 6 bases, with 13 bases lying between them. The CDR3 is 13 amino acids. CDR3 DNA sequence: TGTGCCTGGAGTCTAGGGGTTCTGGCTGAAGCTTTCTTT. This encodes CAWSLGVLAEAFF.

This chain links TRBV28 with TRBJ2-7; 9 bases agree with TRBD1. There are 15 residues in the CDR3. V lost 6 bases to trimming and J lost 2 bases; unmatched junction nucleotides: 8. From germline, CDR1 is MDHEN and CDR2 SYDVKM. The CDR3 sequence: CASRDTGTGTYEQYF. The CDR3 DNA sequence: TGTGCCAGCAGAGATACCGGGACAGGGACCTACGAGCAGTACTTC.

This chain links TRBV5-1 with TRBJ2-7, with D tentatively TRBD2 (5 bases). Trimming removed 2 bases from V and 5 bases from J, with 17 bases in between. Germline CDR1 SGHRS, CDR2 YFSETQ. The CDR3 spans 15 residues. This chain's CDR3 is CASSFEGLSRDEQYF. DNA of the CDR3: TGCGCCAGCAGCTTCGAAGGACTCTCGAGGGACGAGCAGTACTTC.

This clonotype was found a few times. This sequence joins TRBV12-3 or TRBV12-4 and TRBJ2-3, with 10 bases that match TRBD1. The CDR3 consists of 16 residues. V was pared by 6 bases and J by 4 bases, with 10 bases of the junction left unmatched. CDR3 sequence reads: CASSPRGTGVPDTQYF. The CDR3 bases are TGTGCCAGCAGCCCGAGGGGGACAGGGGTCCCAGATACGCAGTATTTT.

CDR3 in DNA: TGTGCCAGCAGCCATCAGGGGGTAACGGTCACCGGGGAGCTGTTTTTT. As protein: CASSHQGVTVTGELFF. The rearrangement links TRBV13 to TRBJ2-2, with 7 bases identical to TRBD1. Germline V gene lookup returns CDR1 PRHDT and CDR2 FYEKMQ (reference sequence). The CDR3 sequence is 16 residues long. V trimming: 5 bases; J trimming: 4 bases; junction bases outside the gene matches: 10.

The chain carries TRBV5-1 and TRBJ2-1, with 7 bases identical to TRBD1. The junction had 5 bases not matched to a gene; V was cut back by 4 bases and J by 4 bases. Looked up from germline, CDR1 is SGHRS and CDR2 is YFSETQ. The CDR3 sequence is 14 residues long. The CDR3 region is CASSKPQGYNEQFF. The CDR3 nucleotides read TGCGCCAGCAGCAAACCACAGGGGTACAATGAGCAGTTCTTC.

This clonotype was counted a few times. This chain links TRBV29-1 with TRBJ2-3; 11 bases match TRBD2. CDR3 length: 15 residues. V lost 4 bases and J lost 4; bases outside the gene matches: 7. Germline loops: CDR1 SQVTM, CDR2 ANQGSEA. Here the CDR3 DNA reads TGCAGCGTTGTTCTAGCGGGAGGATGGCCAGATACGCAGTATTTT. Translating it yields CSVVLAGGWPDTQYF.

The chain joins TRBV3-1 to TRBJ2-5; 9 nucleotides align to TRBD2. The length of the CDR3 is 16 residues. V lost 0 bases to trimming and J lost 5 bases; unmatched junction nucleotides: 7. Germline loops: CDR1 LGHDT, CDR2 YNNKEL (reference sequence). The CDR3 sequence: CASSQDGGRAWETQYF. DNA for the CDR3: TGTGCCAGCAGCCAAGATGGCGGGAGGGCCTGGGAGACCCAGTACTTC.